This T cell receptor beta chain was sequenced in a study of CD8+ T cells in alopecia areata. Study-wide results and limits: During tofacitinib treatment, many expanded lesional clones remained in scalp and blood. Because one nonresponder was included, the link of baseline CD8+ expansion to response is considered uncertain.

Specified treatment: oral pan-JAK inhibitor, 5-10 mg twice daily. The CDR3 totals 12 residues. V dropped 3 bases and J dropped 5 bases, with 8 bases sitting between them. Germline V gives CDR1 SGHDT, CDR2 YYEEEE. Points on this clone: Its specificity is not known.

Sequencing relied on a cDNA template that was reverse transcribed from extracted RNA. This table comes from immunoSEQ multiplex PCR, and its TCRdb copy is limited to in-frame clones, with some not included. The top ten hold about 9.4% of the sample, which has about 180,000 clones, approximately 50% seen once. The sequence was collected from a human donor with alopecia areata. Sample: CD8+ T cells sorted from blood, taken at approximately week 52, from a patient treated with tofacitinib. The chain joins TRBV5-6 to TRBJ2-5; D is unclear. The CDR3 sequence is CASSSLGETQYF. CDR3 DNA sequence: TGTGCCAGCAGCTCGCTAGGGGAGACCCAGTACTTC.